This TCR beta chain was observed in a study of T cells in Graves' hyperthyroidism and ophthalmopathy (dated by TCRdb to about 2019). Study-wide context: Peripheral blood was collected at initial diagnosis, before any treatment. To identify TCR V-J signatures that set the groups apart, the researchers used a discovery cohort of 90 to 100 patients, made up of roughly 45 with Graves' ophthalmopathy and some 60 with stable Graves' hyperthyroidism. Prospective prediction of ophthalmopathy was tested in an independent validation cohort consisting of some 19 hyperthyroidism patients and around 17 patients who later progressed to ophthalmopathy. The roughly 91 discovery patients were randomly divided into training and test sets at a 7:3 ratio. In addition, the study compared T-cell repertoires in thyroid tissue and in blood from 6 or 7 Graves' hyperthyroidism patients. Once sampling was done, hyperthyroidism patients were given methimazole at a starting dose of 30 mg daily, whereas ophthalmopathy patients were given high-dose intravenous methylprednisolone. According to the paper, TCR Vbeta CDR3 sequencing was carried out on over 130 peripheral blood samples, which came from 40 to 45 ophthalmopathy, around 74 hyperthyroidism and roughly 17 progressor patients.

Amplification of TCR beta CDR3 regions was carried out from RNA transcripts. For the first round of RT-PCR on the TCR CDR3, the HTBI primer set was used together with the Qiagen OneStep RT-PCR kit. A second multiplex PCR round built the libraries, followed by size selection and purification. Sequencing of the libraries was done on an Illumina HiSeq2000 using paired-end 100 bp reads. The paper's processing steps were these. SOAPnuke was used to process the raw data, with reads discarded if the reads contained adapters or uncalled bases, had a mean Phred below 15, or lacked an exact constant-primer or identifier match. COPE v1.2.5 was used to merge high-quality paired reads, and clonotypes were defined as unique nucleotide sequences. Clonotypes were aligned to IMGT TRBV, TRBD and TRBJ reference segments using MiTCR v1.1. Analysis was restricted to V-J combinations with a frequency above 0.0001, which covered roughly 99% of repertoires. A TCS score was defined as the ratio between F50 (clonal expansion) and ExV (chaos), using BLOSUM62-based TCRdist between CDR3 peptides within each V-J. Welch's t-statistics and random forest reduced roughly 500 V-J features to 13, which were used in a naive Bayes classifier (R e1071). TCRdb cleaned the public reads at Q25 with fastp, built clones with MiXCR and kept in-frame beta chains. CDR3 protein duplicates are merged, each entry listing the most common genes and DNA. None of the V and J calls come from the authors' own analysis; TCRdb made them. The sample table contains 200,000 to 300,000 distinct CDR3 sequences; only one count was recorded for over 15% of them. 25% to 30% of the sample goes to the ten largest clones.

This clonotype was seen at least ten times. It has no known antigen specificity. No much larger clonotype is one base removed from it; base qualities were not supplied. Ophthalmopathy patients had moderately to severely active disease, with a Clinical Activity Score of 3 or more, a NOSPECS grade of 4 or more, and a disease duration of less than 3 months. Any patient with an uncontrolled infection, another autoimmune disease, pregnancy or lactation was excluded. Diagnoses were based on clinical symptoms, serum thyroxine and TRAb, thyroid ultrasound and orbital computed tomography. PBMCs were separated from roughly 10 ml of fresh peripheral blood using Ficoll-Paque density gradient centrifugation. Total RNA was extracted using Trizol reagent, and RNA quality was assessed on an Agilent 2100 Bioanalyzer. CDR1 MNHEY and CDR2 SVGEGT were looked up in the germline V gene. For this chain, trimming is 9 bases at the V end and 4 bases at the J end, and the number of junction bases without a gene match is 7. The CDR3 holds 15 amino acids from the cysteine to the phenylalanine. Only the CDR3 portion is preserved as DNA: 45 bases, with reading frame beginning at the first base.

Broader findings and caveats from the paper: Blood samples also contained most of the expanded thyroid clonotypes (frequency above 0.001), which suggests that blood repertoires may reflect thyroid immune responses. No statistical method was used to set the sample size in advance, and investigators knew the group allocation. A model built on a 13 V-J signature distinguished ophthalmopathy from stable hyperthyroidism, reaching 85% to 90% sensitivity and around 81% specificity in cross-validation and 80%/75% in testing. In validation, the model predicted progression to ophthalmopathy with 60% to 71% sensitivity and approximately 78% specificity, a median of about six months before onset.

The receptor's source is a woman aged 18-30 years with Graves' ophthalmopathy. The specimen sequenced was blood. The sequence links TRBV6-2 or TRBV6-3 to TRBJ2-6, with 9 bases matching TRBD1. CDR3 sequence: CASQNRGRGANVLTF. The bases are TGTGCCAGTCAAAACAGGGGGCGCGGGGCCAACGTCCTGACTTTC.